This T cell receptor beta chain was identified during a study of blood T cell repertoires in COVID-19. Study information: Sites in the United States, Italy and Spain provided acute and convalescent COVID-19 samples.

This CDR3 region has 15 residues. Germline V gives CDR1 SGHTA, CDR2 FQGNSA. Trimming took 5 bases from V and 3 from J; bases not matched to a gene: 5. Per the authors' pipeline: Nucleated cell number was recorded as an estimate derived from reference gene primer amplification. Clones were read by immunoSEQ multiplex PCR, and TCRdb kept only the in-frame ones, dropping some. V and J calls and clone size are copied from that table; D and trimming were computed from the DNA. The sample lists around 240,000 clones, approximately 80% seen once, with roughly 1.4% in the top ten. The chain employs TRBV7-2 and TRBJ2-7, with 12 bases identical to TRBD1. Sequencing used peripheral blood. The receptor comes from a woman in her forties who had recovered from COVID-19. CDR3 coding DNA: TGTGCCAGCAGCCGGGGACAGGGGGCCAACTACGAGCAGTACTTC. Protein product: CASSRGQGANYEQYF.